There are a few counts of the clone carrying this T cell receptor (beta chain). What it recognizes is unknown. Breast cancer patients provided tissue from their axillary draining lymph nodes. TCRdb re-called the multiplex PCR reads with MiXCR, one entry per CDR3 protein. The sample contains some 250,000 distinct CDR3 sequences, under 40% of which appear only once. The record originates from a study of breast tumors, draining lymph nodes, adjacent tissues. Notes on the study in general: The lymph node origin of tumor T cells was framed as consistent with a hypothesis, not demonstrated.

This CDR3 has 17 residues. V lost 10 bases and J lost 3; bases outside the gene matches: 9. Germline CDR1 ENHRY, CDR2 SYGVKD. Sequences were obtained from axillary lymph node tissue. The V and J genes are TRBV10-3 and TRBJ2-1; TRBD2 agrees at 16 bases. This TCR came from a female donor with breast cancer. Some clones in this sample may be carry-over from other donors' samples. This CDR3 reads CATTGTSGGANYNEQFF. In nucleotides, the CDR3 is TGTGCCACCACCGGGACTAGCGGGGGGGCAAACTACAATGAGCAGTTCTTC.